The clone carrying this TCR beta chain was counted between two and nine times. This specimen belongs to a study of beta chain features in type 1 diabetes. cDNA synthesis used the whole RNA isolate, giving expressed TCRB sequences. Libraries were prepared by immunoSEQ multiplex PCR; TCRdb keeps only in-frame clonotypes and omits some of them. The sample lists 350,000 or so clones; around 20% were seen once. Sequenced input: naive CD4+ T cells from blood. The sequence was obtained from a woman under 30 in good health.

The CDR3 here is CASSSGARNTEAFF. CDR3 bases: TGCGCCAGCAGCTCAGGGGCCCGGAACACTGAAGCTTTCTTT. The chain is built from TRBV5-1 and TRBJ1-1; weak D call: TRBD1 (6 bases). Germline loops: CDR1 SGHRS, CDR2 YFSETQ. Deletions cut 3 bases from V and 1 base from J, with 10 bases between. The CDR3 length is 14 residues.